The 14 T cell receptor beta chains listed next were all sequenced from one sample in a study of control samples from healthy donors and cancer patients (dated by TCRdb to 2020 to 2022). Libraries were prepared through the immunoSEQ multiplex PCR assay. Held by TCRdb, this immuneACCESS table contains in-frame sequences only and omits some clones. Under half of the omission traces to an unresolved V gene where checked; the cause of the rest is unknown. The sample data list some 410,000 clones, and 90% of these were observed just once. 5% to 8% of the sample comes from the top ten. What was sequenced was PBMCs. Every receptor here comes from a man aged 35-49 years with head and neck cancer.

This chain joins TRBV10-3 and TRBJ1-2; D gene uncertain. The V end was cut by 2 bases, the J end by 9 bases, with 13 bases between. Germline-derived CDR1 and CDR2 are ENHRY and SYGVKD. CDR3 length equals 13 residues. As DNA, the CDR3 is TGTGCCATCAGTGAGAGCCGGGGTTTAAGCTACACCTTC. Protein: CAISESRGLSYTF.

This clone was counted a single time. The chain uses TRBV19 and TRBJ1-1; D may be TRBD1 (5 bases). V was pared by 1 base and J by 2 bases, with 11 bases between. The CDR3 is 15 amino acids. Germline lookup yields CDR1 LNHDA and CDR2 SQIVND (reference sequence). The CDR3 region is CASSIGGDLNTEAFF. The DNA for the CDR3 is TGTGCCAGTAGTATAGGGGGCGACCTCAACACTGAAGCTTTCTTT.

The chain recombines TRBV6-5 with TRBJ1-2, with 7 nucleotides matching TRBD1. V lost 3 bases and J lost 1; bases outside the gene matches: 8. CDR3 length equals 16 residues. Germline values: CDR1 MNHEY, CDR2 SVGAGI. The DNA of the CDR3 is TGTGCCAGCAGTTATAACACAGGGGACCTTAACTATGGCTACACCTTC. Amino acids: CASSYNTGDLNYGYTF.

The J gene is TRBJ1-1, the V gene TRBV7-2, with D possibly TRBD1 on 6 matching bases. V shed 1 base and J shed 4 bases, with 13 bases lying between them. Germline V gives CDR1 SGHTA, CDR2 FQGNSA. CDR3 length: 15 residues. DNA of the CDR3: TGTGCCAGCAGCTTAGTAGGGGGGGGAGGCACTGAAGCTTTCTTT. This gives the protein CASSLVGGGGTEAFF.

The sample holds one count of this clone. The V gene is TRBV6-2 or TRBV6-3, the J gene TRBJ2-1, with D possibly TRBD2 on 6 matching bases. V lost 4 bases, J lost 0 bases, and 10 bases lay in between. The CDR3 runs to 15 residues. Germline assignment: CDR1 MNHEY and CDR2 SVGEGT. Here the CDR3 reads CASSSLAYSYNEQFF. CDR3 DNA: TGTGCCAGCAGTTCTCTAGCGTACTCCTACAATGAGCAGTTCTTC.

This clone was observed at least ten times. This chain joins TRBV28 and TRBJ2-5; possibly TRBD1 for D (6 bases). Germline values: CDR1 MDHEN, CDR2 SYDVKM. There are 15 residues in the CDR3. Trimming removed 6 bases at V and 3 bases at J, with 17 bases between. Here the CDR3 DNA reads TGTGCCAGCAGGGGGATAATGACAGGCAAAGAGACCCAGTACTTC. It encodes CASRGIMTGKETQYF.

This chain connects TRBV7-2 to TRBJ2-7; the D is unclear. CDR1 SGHTA and CDR2 FQGNSA come from the germline V gene. V was cut by 0 bases and J by 3 bases, with 6 bases left in between. The length of the CDR3 is 13 residues. This CDR3 reads CASSLAGSYEQYF. The CDR3 coding sequence is TGTGCCAGCAGCTTAGCGGGCAGCTACGAGCAGTACTTC.

The gene calls are TRBV4-1 and TRBJ2-1, with 13 positions matching TRBD2. Germline CDR1 and CDR2: MGHRA and YSYEKL. The V and J ends lost 0 bases and 4 bases, in that order; junction bases with no gene match: 6. The CDR3 is made up of 18 amino acids. CDR3 sequence (DNA): TGCGCCAGCAGCCAAGATTTGAAGACTAGCGGGAGGTACAATGAGCAGTTCTTC. Amino acid sequence: CASSQDLKTSGRYNEQFF.

Details on this clone: Within the sample, other DNA sequences also encode this same CDR3. The genes are TRBV30 and TRBJ1-2, with D possibly matching TRBD1 (6 bases). The V and J ends lost 4 bases and 2 bases respectively, with 8 bases between them. The CDR3 runs 12 residues. The germline V gene has CDR1 GTSNPN and CDR2 SVGIG (reference sequence). CDR3 DNA: TGTGCCTGGACTACAGGGAACTATGGCTACACCTTC. Translating it yields CAWTTGNYGYTF. The full variable domain, its missing parts supplied by reference TRBV30 and TRBJ1-2, is SQTIHQWPATLVQPVGSPLSLECTVEGTSNPNLYWYRQAAGRGLQLLFYSVGIGQISSEVPQNLSASRPQDRQFILSSKKLLLSDSGFYLCAWTTGNYGYTFGSGTRLTVV.

The chain joins TRBV19 to TRBJ2-3; 7 nucleotides align to TRBD2. Trimming removed 10 bases from V and 4 bases from J; junction bases left unmatched: 14. CDR1 and CDR2 from the germline V gene are LNHDA and SQIVND (reference sequence). The CDR3 loop spans 15 amino acids. The CDR3 loop is CATRPAGETSDTQYF. The CDR3 coding sequence is TGTGCCACCCGCCCTGCGGGAGAGACGTCAGATACGCAGTATTTT. Combining the CDR3 with reference TRBV19 and TRBJ2-3 gives the whole variable domain DGGITQSPKYLFRKEGQNVTLSCEQNLNHDAMYWYRQDPGQGLRLIYYSQIVNDFQKGDIAEGYSVSREKKESFPLTVTSAQKNPTAFYLCATRPAGETSDTQYFGPGTRLTVL.

This clone was seen a single time. V is TRBV12-3 or TRBV12-4 and J is TRBJ1-2; D is undetermined. The CDR3 length is 13 residues. V was cut by 6 bases and J by 3 bases, with 11 bases left in between. CDR3 loop: CASSLGSYYGYTF. In DNA, the CDR3 is TGTGCCAGCAGCCTGGGGAGCTACTATGGCTACACCTTC.

The chain employs TRBV2 and TRBJ1-4, with 9 bases aligning to TRBD1. Germline assignment: CDR1 SNHLY and CDR2 FYNNEI. Trimming at V came to 6 bases and at J to 8 bases, leaving 7 bases not matched to a gene. This CDR3 is built from 14 residues. The CDR3 region has the DNA TGTGCCAGCAGCTTGGACAGGGGCCGCGAAAAACTGTTTTTT. It is translated as CASSLDRGREKLFF.

Of note for this clone: This CDR3 is also generated by other DNA sequences in the sample. The chain couples TRBV5-8 to TRBJ1-5, with unresolved D. Germline CDR1 SGHTS, CDR2 YDEGEE. V gave up 0 bases and J gave up 7 bases, with 8 bases separating them. This CDR3 spans 13 amino acids. DNA of the CDR3: TGTGCCAGCAGCTTGGGTTCGGGCCAGCCCCAGCATTTT. Translated: CASSLGSGQPQHF.

This chain links TRBV7-2 with TRBJ1-5; no reliable D call. Trimming removed 3 bases at V and 4 bases at J, with 7 bases between. From germline, CDR1 is SGHTA and CDR2 FQGNSA. The CDR3 is 13 amino acids. CDR3 region: CASSFGENQPQHF. In DNA, the CDR3 is TGTGCCAGCAGCTTCGGCGAAAATCAGCCCCAGCATTTT.